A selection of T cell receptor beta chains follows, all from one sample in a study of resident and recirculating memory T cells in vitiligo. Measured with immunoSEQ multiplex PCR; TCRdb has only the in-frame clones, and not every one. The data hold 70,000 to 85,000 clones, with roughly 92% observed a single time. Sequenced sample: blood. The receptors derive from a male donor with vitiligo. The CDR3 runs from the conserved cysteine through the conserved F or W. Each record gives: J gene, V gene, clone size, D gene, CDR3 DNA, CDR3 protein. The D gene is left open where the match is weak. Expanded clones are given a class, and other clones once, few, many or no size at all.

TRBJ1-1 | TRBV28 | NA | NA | TGTGCCAGCAGTTTAGCAGAGAGCGGTAAGACTGAAGCTTTCTTT | CASSLAESGKTEAFF
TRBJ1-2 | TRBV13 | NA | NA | TGTGCCAGCAGCGCTAGGAGGCCTAACTATGGCTACACCTTC | CASSARRPNYGYTF
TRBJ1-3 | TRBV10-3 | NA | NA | TGTGCCATCAGCGCCGACGGGTTGGGAAACACCATATATTTT | CAISADGLGNTIYF
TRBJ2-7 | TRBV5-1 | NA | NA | TGCGCCAGCACCGGGTCTGACAGCTCCTACGAGCAGTACTTC | CASTGSDSSYEQYF
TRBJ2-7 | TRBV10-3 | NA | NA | TGTGCCATCAGTGAGTCGCCAGGGAGGTACGAGCAGTACTTC | CAISESPGRYEQYF
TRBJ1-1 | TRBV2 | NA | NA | TGTGCCAGCAGTTCCGAACACAACACTGAAGCTTTCTTT | CASSSEHNTEAFF
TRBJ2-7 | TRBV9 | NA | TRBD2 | TGTGCCAGCAGCCCAGGGACTAGCGGGGCCTACGAGCAGTACTTC | CASSPGTSGAYEQYF
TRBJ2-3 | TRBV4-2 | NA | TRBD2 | TGTGCCAGCAGCCAAGGACTAGCCCGTAGCACAGATACGCAGTATTTT | CASSQGLARSTDTQYF
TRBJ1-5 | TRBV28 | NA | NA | TGTGCCAGCAGTTGGACAGTCAATCAGCCCCAGCATTTT | CASSWTVNQPQHF
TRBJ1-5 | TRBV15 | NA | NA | TGTGCCACCAGCAGAGACCCAGGTCAGCCCCAGCATTTT | CATSRDPGQPQHF
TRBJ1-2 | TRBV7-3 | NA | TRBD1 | TGTGCCAGCAGCTTAACGGGACAGTGGTCTCGCGGTGGCTACACCTTC | CASSLTGQWSRGGYTF
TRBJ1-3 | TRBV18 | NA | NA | TGTGCCAGCTCATCAACAGGGAGTGACTCTGGAAACACCATATATTTT | CASSSTGSDSGNTIYF
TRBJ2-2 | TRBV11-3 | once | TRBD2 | TGTGCCAGCACCCGAGAGGCCCAGCGGGGGTCCGGGGAGCTGTTTTTT | CASTREAQRGSGELFF
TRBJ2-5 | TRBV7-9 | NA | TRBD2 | TGTGCCAGCTCCCCCCGGGGGGGAACTTTAACCCAGTACTTC | CASSPRGGTLTQYF
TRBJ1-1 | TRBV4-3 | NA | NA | TGCGCCAGCAGCCAAGTAACAGGATCGAACACTGAAGCTTTCTTT | CASSQVTGSNTEAFF
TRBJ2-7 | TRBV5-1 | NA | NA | TGCGCCAGCAGCTTGGAGACAGTCTCCTACGAGCAGTACTTC | CASSLETVSYEQYF
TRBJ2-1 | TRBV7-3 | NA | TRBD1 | TGTGCCAGCAGCAAAGGGGGACAGGGTCCCCCCTACAATGAGCAGTTCTTC | CASSKGGQGPPYNEQFF
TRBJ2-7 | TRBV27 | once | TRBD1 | TGTGCCAGCAGCCCGGGACAGGGCTACGAGCAGTACTTC | CASSPGQGYEQYF
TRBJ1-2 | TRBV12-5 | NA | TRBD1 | TGTGCTAGTGGTTTGGTAGGTCTCGGGACAGGGGAATACGGCTACACCTTC | CASGLVGLGTGEYGYTF
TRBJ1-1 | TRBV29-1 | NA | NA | TGCAGCGGGCGCACAGGGCTGAACACTGAAGCTTTCTTT | CSGRTGLNTEAFF
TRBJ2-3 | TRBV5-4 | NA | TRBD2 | TGTGCCAGCAGTCAAGCGGGGGGCCGAGATACGCAGTATTTT | CASSQAGGRDTQYF
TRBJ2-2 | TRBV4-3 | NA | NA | TGCGCCAGCAGCCAAGATCGAAGACAGGCGAACACCGGGGAGCTGTTTTTT | CASSQDRRQANTGELFF
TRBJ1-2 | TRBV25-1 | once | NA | TGTGCCAGCAGTGTAATGGGAGGATCCTATGGCTACACCTTC | CASSVMGGSYGYTF
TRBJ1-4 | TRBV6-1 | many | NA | TGTGCCAGCAGTTCCATTGTGGAGGAAAAACTGTTTTTT | CASSSIVEEKLFF
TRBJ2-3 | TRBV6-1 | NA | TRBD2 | TGTGCCACCGACGGGGGGTCCGGCACAGATACGCAGTATTTT | CATDGGSGTDTQYF
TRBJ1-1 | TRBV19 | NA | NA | TGTGCCAGTACCCCGGGCCATCAAGGGGAGGCTGAAGCTTTCTTT | CASTPGHQGEAEAFF
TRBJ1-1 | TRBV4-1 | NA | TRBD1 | TGCGCCAGCAGCCAAGAGGCCGGGACAGCGTTTCCCACTGAAGCTTTCTTT | CASSQEAGTAFPTEAFF
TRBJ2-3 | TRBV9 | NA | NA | TGTGCCAGCAGCGTAGCTGGGGCGGCAGATACGCAGTATTTT | CASSVAGAADTQYF
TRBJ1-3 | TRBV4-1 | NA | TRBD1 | TGCGCCAGCAGCCAAGTGGGACAGGGATCTGGAAACACCATATATTTT | CASSQVGQGSGNTIYF
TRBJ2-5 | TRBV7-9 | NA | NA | TGTGCCAGCAGCTTCATACGAGACAGTCAAGAGACCCAGTACTTC | CASSFIRDSQETQYF
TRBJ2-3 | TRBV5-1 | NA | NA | TGCGCCAGCAGACCTCGACTAGAGGATTACACAGATACGCAGTATTTT | CASRPRLEDYTDTQYF
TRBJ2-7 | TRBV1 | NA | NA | TGCACCAGCAGCCCAAAGCACGACGAGCAGTACTTC | CTSSPKHDEQYF
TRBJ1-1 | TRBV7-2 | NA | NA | TGTGCCAGCAGCTTATTTTCAGAGAACACTGAAGCTTTCTTT | CASSLFSENTEAFF
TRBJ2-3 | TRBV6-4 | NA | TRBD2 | TGTGCCAGCAGTGACTCGACTAGCGGGGGCGCAGATACGCAGTATTTT | CASSDSTSGGADTQYF
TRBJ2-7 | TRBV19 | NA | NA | TGTGCCAGTAGTATGGATCGCGGGGGCCCCTACGAGCAGTACTTC | CASSMDRGGPYEQYF
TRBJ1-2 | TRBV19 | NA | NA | TGTGCCAGTAGTGGGCAGTCCTATGGCTACACCTTC | CASSGQSYGYTF
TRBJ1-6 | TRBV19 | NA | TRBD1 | TGTGCCAGTAGTCTTGGGGGACAGTATAATTCACCCCTCCACTTT | CASSLGGQYNSPLHF
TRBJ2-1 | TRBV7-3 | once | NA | TGTGCCAGCAGCTTATTGAGTCCTAGCGAGGGTGAGCAGTTCTTC | CASSLLSPSEGEQFF
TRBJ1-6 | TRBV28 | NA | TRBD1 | TGTGCCAGCAGTTTGGGACAGGAGAATTCACCCCTCCACTTT | CASSLGQENSPLHF
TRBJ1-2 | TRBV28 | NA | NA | TGTGCCAGCAGTTATCTCCTGGGAGTGAATGGCTACACCTTC | CASSYLLGVNGYTF
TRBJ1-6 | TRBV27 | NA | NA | TGTGCCAGCACCCGGGGGGGGGCCGATAATTCACCCCTCCACTTT | CASTRGGADNSPLHF
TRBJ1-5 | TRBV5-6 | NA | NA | TGTGCCAGCAGCGCGGGGACCTGGCAGCCCCAGCATTTT | CASSAGTWQPQHF
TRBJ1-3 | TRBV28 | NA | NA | TGTGCCAGCAGTTTATTATCCTTGGGAAACACCATATATTTT | CASSLLSLGNTIYF
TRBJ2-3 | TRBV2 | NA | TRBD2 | TGTGCCAGCAATAGCGGGGCCTTCACAGATACGCAGTATTTT | CASNSGAFTDTQYF
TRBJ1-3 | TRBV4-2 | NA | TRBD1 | TGTGCCAGCAGCCAGGACCTGACAGGGTCTGGAAACACCATATATTTT | CASSQDLTGSGNTIYF
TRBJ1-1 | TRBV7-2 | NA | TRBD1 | TGTGCCAGCAGCTTAGCTTCAGGGGGGAACACTGAAGCTTTCTTT | CASSLASGGNTEAFF
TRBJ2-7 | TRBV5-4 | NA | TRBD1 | TGTGCCAGCAGCGTCCAGGGGGCGGGGTACGAGCAGTACTTC | CASSVQGAGYEQYF
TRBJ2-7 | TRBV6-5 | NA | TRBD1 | TGTGCCACCAGGACAGGGGGCGACGAGCAGTACTTC | CATRTGGDEQYF
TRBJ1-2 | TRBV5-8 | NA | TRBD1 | TGTGCCAGCAGCTTTGACAGGGACTATGGCTACACCTTC | CASSFDRDYGYTF
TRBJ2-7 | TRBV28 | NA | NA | TGTGCCAGCAGTTTACAGAGGGGGTTCTCCTACGAGCAGTACTTC | CASSLQRGFSYEQYF
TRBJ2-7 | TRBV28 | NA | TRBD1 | TGTGCCAGCAGTTTAGGGCAGGGGGTACCCTACGAGCAGTACTTC | CASSLGQGVPYEQYF
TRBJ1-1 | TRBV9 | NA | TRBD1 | TGTGCCAGCAGCGAAACAGACAGGGTGGGCACTGAAGCTTTCTTT | CASSETDRVGTEAFF